The next 4 T cell receptor beta chains were all read from a single sample in a study of shared clonotypes between healthy human individuals. The protocol was immunoSEQ multiplex PCR, while the TCRdb copy is restricted to in-frame clones and leaves out a portion. This sample has around 200,000 clones, with just under 95% found just once. Sequencing input: naive CD4+ T cells sorted from blood. The sample's subset: CD45RA+ positively selected. The receptor source for this set is a woman in her 30s in good health.

CDR3: CAIKQPTESYEQYF. CDR3 DNA sequence: TGTGCCATCAAACAACCCACAGAATCCTACGAGCAGTACTTC. The rearrangement joins TRBV10-3 to TRBJ2-7, with D unresolved. Germline V gene sequence: CDR1 ENHRY, CDR2 SYGVKD. The CDR3 loop spans 14 amino acids. The V end was cut by 7 bases, the J end by 1 base, with 14 bases between.

The V and J genes are TRBV6-1 and TRBJ1-5, with TRBD1 matching 7 bases. This CDR3 contains 13 residues. CDR1 MNHNS and CDR2 SASEGT come from the germline V gene. V lost 8 bases and J lost 6; bases outside the gene matches: 7. CDR3 sequence: CASEYTGVQPQHF. The CDR3 nucleotides are TGTGCCAGCGAGTATACAGGGGTTCAGCCCCAGCATTTT.

The chain couples TRBV2 to TRBJ1-5; 8 bases map to TRBD1. With 2 bases clipped from V and 5 bases from J, the junction kept 2 bases outside the gene matches. The CDR3 is 14 amino acids. CDR1 SNHLY and CDR2 FYNNEI come from the germline V gene. The CDR3 here is CASSEQGADQPQHF. The CDR3 DNA reads TGTGCCAGCAGTGAACAGGGGGCGGATCAGCCCCAGCATTTT.

The chain is built from TRBV27 and TRBJ2-7, with a possible D match to TRBD1 (7 bases). The CDR3 totals 13 residues. V gave up 11 bases and J gave up 7 bases, with 21 bases separating them. Looked up from germline, CDR1 is MNHEY and CDR2 is SMNVEV (reference sequence). The CDR3: CASQREGAGEQYF. Here the CDR3 DNA reads TGTGCCTCCCAACGAGAGGGGGCGGGAGAGCAGTACTTC.